These 24 T cell receptor beta chains came from one sample sequenced in a study of blood T cell repertoires in COVID-19. The assay was immunoSEQ multiplex PCR, and TCRdb's table has in-frame clones only and misses some. This sample has nearly 250,000 clones, with roughly 88% found just once. Sample: peripheral blood. These receptors were collected from a woman of 80 years or more with COVID-19, enrolled during active disease.

The gene calls are TRBV4-1 and TRBJ2-1; TRBD1 aligns across 9 bases. CDR3 length equals 19 residues. Germline CDR1 and CDR2: MGHRA and YSYEKL. Trimming took 4 bases from V and 4 from J; bases not matched to a gene: 17. DNA for the CDR3: TGCGCCAGCAGCCGAGAAATACTACACACAGGGGGCACGTACAATGAGCAGTTCTTC. This translates into CASSREILHTGGTYNEQFF.

V usage is TRBV19 and J usage is TRBJ2-5; D perhaps matches TRBD2 (5 bases). CDR1 LNHDA and CDR2 SQIVND come from the germline V gene (reference sequence). CDR3 length: 13 residues. V was cut by 3 bases and J by 4 bases, with 9 bases left in between. CDR3 amino acids: CASSIPGTETQYF. CDR3 DNA sequence: TGTGCCAGTAGTATCCCGGGAACAGAGACCCAGTACTTC.

V gene TRBV19 combines with J gene TRBJ1-1; 9 bases agree with TRBD1. This CDR3 region has 13 residues. Germline V gene data show CDR1 as LNHDA and CDR2 as SQIVND (reference sequence). The J segment lost 7 bases and the V segment lost 9 bases, leaving 9 bases of the junction unmatched. The CDR3 reads CASTGGVYGEAFF. CDR3 DNA: TGTGCCAGCACAGGGGGCGTTTATGGTGAAGCTTTCTTT.

This chain uses TRBV6-5 with TRBJ1-1; 7 bases map to TRBD1. The trim removed 11 bases at V and 3 bases at J, leaving 9 bases unmatched. Germline CDR1 MNHEY, CDR2 SVGAGI. The CDR3 is 13 amino acids. Here the CDR3 DNA reads TGTGCCGGGGGGACAGCCGGGGACACTGAAGCTTTCTTT. Protein sequence: CAGGTAGDTEAFF.

Only a few counts were recorded for this clone. This sequence joins TRBV28 and TRBJ1-4, with TRBD1 matching over 9 bases. The V gene's germline CDR1 is MDHEN and CDR2 SYDVKM. V trimming: 8 bases; J trimming: 11 bases; junction bases outside the gene matches: 15. The CDR3 spans 15 residues. The DNA of the CDR3 is TGTGCCAGCTTAGGGCCCGGGACAGGGAGTGACAAACTGTTTTTT. As protein: CASLGPGTGSDKLFF.

V gene TRBV5-4 combines with J gene TRBJ2-2; 7 nucleotides line up with TRBD2. The CDR3 runs to 16 residues. The junction had 9 bases not matched to a gene; V was cut back by 0 bases and J by 7 bases. CDR1 is SGHNT, CDR2 YYREEE, per germline (reference sequence). The CDR3 sequence is CASSLAGWSGGGELFF. The CDR3 DNA is TGTGCCAGCAGCTTGGCCGGTTGGTCGGGGGGCGGGGAGCTGTTTTTT.

This clone occurred once. The rearrangement joins TRBV7-9 to TRBJ1-2, with unresolved D. V was cut by 5 bases and J by 2 bases, with 12 bases left in between. This CDR3 region has 14 residues. Germline CDR1 reads SEHNR; CDR2 reads FQNEAQ (reference sequence). The CDR3 nucleotides are TGTGCCAGCAGCCCGGAGGGCAGAAACTATGGCTACACCTTC. Its protein product is CASSPEGRNYGYTF.

The genes are TRBV6-1 and TRBJ2-1, with 11 bases identical to TRBD1. The CDR3 is made up of 17 amino acids. The V gene end was trimmed by 4 bases and the J gene end by 5 bases; junction bases not matched to a gene: 10. Germline V lookup: CDR1 MNHNS, CDR2 SASEGT. CDR3 in amino acids: CASSARTGGHWHNEQFF. The CDR3, as DNA: TGTGCCAGCAGTGCCAGGACAGGGGGCCACTGGCACAATGAGCAGTTCTTC.

The chain combines TRBV6-5 with TRBJ1-1; D gene unclear. Trimming shortened V by 6 bases and J by 9 bases, and 14 bases separated the two germline ends. Germline V gene lookup returns CDR1 MNHEY and CDR2 SVGAGI. This CDR3 is 12 amino acids long. CDR3 loop: CASRLAGDQAFF. In nucleotides, the CDR3 is TGTGCCAGCAGGTTGGCTGGAGATCAAGCTTTCTTT.

This clone has more than one count but fewer than ten. The V call is TRBV19, the J call TRBJ1-1; maybe TRBD1 (5 bases). Between the trimmed V and J ends, which lost 5 bases and 5 bases, there was a span of 12 bases. This CDR3 spans 13 amino acids. Germline V lookup: CDR1 LNHDA, CDR2 SQIVND (reference sequence). The DNA for the CDR3 is TGTGCCAGTAGTTTGTCCAGGGCAACTGAAGCTTTCTTT. Its translation is CASSLSRATEAFF.

The chain is built from TRBV30 and TRBJ1-6, with unresolved D. The germline CDR1 and CDR2 sequences are GTSNPN and SVGIG (reference sequence). The CDR3 sequence is 15 residues long. Trimming removed 0 bases from V and 5 bases from J, with 11 bases in between. CDR3 sequence reads: CAWSVLSGDNSPLHF. As DNA, the CDR3 is TGTGCCTGGAGTGTACTATCCGGGGATAATTCACCCCTCCACTTT. Combining the CDR3 with reference TRBV30 and TRBJ1-6 gives the whole variable domain SQTIHQWPATLVQPVGSPLSLECTVEGTSNPNLYWYRQAAGRGLQLLFYSVGIGQISSEVPQNLSASRPQDRQFILSSKKLLLSDSGFYLCAWSVLSGDNSPLHFGNGTRLTVT.

The genes are TRBV5-4 and TRBJ2-5; 7 nucleotides agree with TRBD2. V dropped 4 bases and J dropped 2; count of bases not matched to a gene: 2. Germline CDR1 is SGHNT and CDR2 is YYREEE (reference sequence). The CDR3 sequence is 13 residues long. CDR3 DNA sequence: TGTGCCAGCAGCGCGGGAGCGCAAGAGACCCAGTACTTC. Residues: CASSAGAQETQYF.

The chain has TRBV5-1 and TRBJ1-1; 10 nucleotides line up with TRBD1. The germline gives CDR1 SGHRS, CDR2 YFSETQ. After removal of 4 bases from V and 3 bases from J, the junction contained 3 bases not matched to a gene. The CDR3 covers 14 residues. CDR3 sequence: CASSTGQGDTEAFF. The CDR3 DNA is TGCGCCAGCAGCACCGGACAGGGGGACACTGAAGCTTTCTTT. Full variable domain (rest looked up from reference TRBV5-1 and TRBJ1-1): KAGVTQTPRYLIKTRGQQVTLSCSPISGHRSVSWYQQTPGQGLQFLFEYFSETQRNKGNFPGRFSGRQFSNSRSEMNVSTLELGDSALYLCASSTGQGDTEAFFGQGTRLTVV.

This rearrangement joins TRBV24-1 to TRBJ2-3, with 7 bases lining up with TRBD2. Germline V lookup: CDR1 KGHDR, CDR2 SFDVKD. V shed 2 bases and J 2 bases; nucleotides not matched to a gene: 9. CDR3 length: 17 amino acids. The chain's CDR3 is CATSDSLSSGFTDTQYF. In DNA form, the CDR3 reads TGTGCCACCAGTGATTCGCTCTCTAGCGGATTCACAGATACGCAGTATTTT.

This chain links TRBV12-1 with TRBJ1-5; TRBD1, the table's D call, lacks a check against the DNA. TRBV12-1 is assigned pseudogene status. CDR3 length: 17 residues. CDR3 sequence: CASSSRDRTYSNQPQHF. In DNA, the CDR3 is TGTGCCAGCAGCTCCCGGGACAGGACCTATAGCAATCAGCCCCAGCATTTT.

The chain has TRBV28 and TRBJ1-6; 11 bases line up with TRBD1. Looked up from germline, CDR1 is MDHEN and CDR2 is SYDVKM. This CDR3 contains 14 residues. The V gene end was trimmed by 4 bases and the J gene end by 13 bases; junction bases not matched to a gene: 6. The CDR3 bases are TGTGCCAGCAGTTCCGGACAGGGGGCGACGCCCCTCCACTTT. Its protein is CASSSGQGATPLHF.

The chain uses TRBV20-1 and TRBJ1-2, with unresolved D. The ends were cut back, 6 bases at V and 8 bases at J, with 10 bases in the middle. From germline, CDR1 is DFQATT and CDR2 SNEGSKA (reference sequence). The CDR3 sequence is 10 residues long. CDR3 sequence (DNA): TGCAGTGCCCAAGACACAGGCTACACCTTC. This encodes CSAQDTGYTF.

The rearrangement links TRBV19 to TRBJ2-2; D might be TRBD2 (6 bases). The V and J ends lost 1 base and 0 bases respectively, with 9 bases between them. The CDR3 is made up of 16 amino acids. Per the germline V gene, CDR1 is LNHDA and CDR2 is SQIVND (reference sequence). This chain's CDR3 is CASSIVGGSNTGELFF. Written as DNA, the CDR3 is TGTGCCAGTAGTATAGTCGGAGGGTCGAACACCGGGGAGCTGTTTTTT. Drawing the rest from reference TRBV19 and TRBJ2-2, the complete variable domain is DGGITQSPKYLFRKEGQNVTLSCEQNLNHDAMYWYRQDPGQGLRLIYYSQIVNDFQKGDIAEGYSVSREKKESFPLTVTSAQKNPTAFYLCASSIVGGSNTGELFFGEGSRLTVL.

On this clone itself: Other nucleotide sequences in the sample specify the same CDR3. The CDR3 sequence is CASSILDRENSPLHF. The CDR3 DNA reads TGTGCCAGTAGTATTTTGGACAGGGAGAATTCACCCCTCCACTTT. The V and J genes are TRBV19 and TRBJ1-6, with 8 bases aligning to TRBD1. V dropped 3 bases and J dropped 7; count of bases not matched to a gene: 5. Germline CDR1 is LNHDA and CDR2 is SQIVND (reference sequence). There are 15 residues in the CDR3. Based on the CDR3 plus reference TRBV19 and TRBJ1-6, the full variable domain is DGGITQSPKYLFRKEGQNVTLSCEQNLNHDAMYWYRQDPGQGLRLIYYSQIVNDFQKGDIAEGYSVSREKKESFPLTVTSAQKNPTAFYLCASSILDRENSPLHFGNGTRLTVT.

J is TRBJ2-5 and V is TRBV18; the D gene is possibly TRBD2 (5 bases). V lost 6 bases to trimming and J lost 7 bases, with 15 bases between them. This CDR3 has 13 residues. Germline CDR1 and CDR2: KGHSH and LQKENI. CDR3 protein: CASSSGPSGTQYF. The DNA for the CDR3 is TGTGCCAGCTCGTCCGGGCCAAGCGGGACCCAGTACTTC.

V and J are TRBV30 and TRBJ1-6; 7 bases are shared with TRBD1. The CDR3 is 14 amino acids. Germline loops: CDR1 GTSNPN, CDR2 SVGIG (reference sequence). The J segment lost 7 bases and the V segment lost 4 bases, leaving 7 bases of the junction unmatched. The CDR3 DNA reads TGTGCCTGGATCACCGGGACAGCAAATTCACCCCTCCACTTT. As protein: CAWITGTANSPLHF.

This chain connects TRBV19 to TRBJ2-4, with TRBD1 identical over 9 bases. CDR1 is LNHDA and CDR2 is SQIVND in the germline V gene (reference sequence). With 5 bases clipped from V and 6 bases from J, the junction kept 2 bases outside the gene matches. The CDR3 runs 13 residues. This chain's CDR3 is CASSVTGGNIQYF. For the CDR3, the DNA is TGTGCCAGTAGTGTGACAGGGGGAAACATTCAGTACTTC.

The chain employs TRBV7-2 and TRBJ1-1; maybe TRBD1 (6 bases). Germline-derived CDR1 and CDR2 are SGHTA and FQGNSA. The CDR3 consists of 13 residues. Trimming took 7 bases from V and 5 from J, leaving 14 bases between them. CDR3: CASNTQQGTEAFF. CDR3 DNA sequence: TGTGCCAGCAACACACAACAGGGTACTGAAGCTTTCTTT.

The chain employs TRBV14 and TRBJ2-1, with 9 bases identical to TRBD2. V dropped 4 bases and J dropped 7; count of bases not matched to a gene: 11. The CDR3 contains 16 residues. Germline values: CDR1 SGHDN, CDR2 FVKESK. CDR3 amino acids: CASSLTVGGGGNEQFF. The CDR3 nucleotides are TGTGCCAGCAGCCTTACGGTCGGCGGGGGGGGGAATGAGCAGTTCTTC.